This T cell receptor (beta chain) stems from a study of T cells in Graves' hyperthyroidism and ophthalmopathy. The source of the PBMCs was less than 12 ml of fresh peripheral blood. Germline assignment: CDR1 MNHEY and CDR2 SVGEGT. V lost 6 bases to trimming and J lost 6 bases, with 10 bases between them. The CDR3 has 12 residues. Amplified TCR beta CDR3 regions derived from RNA transcripts. The HTBI set primed first-round TCR CDR3 RT-PCR. Via MiXCR, TCRdb re-called the multiplex PCR reads, giving one row per CDR3 protein. The table lists about 550,000 distinct CDR3 sequences, more than 20% of them singletons.

The gene calls are TRBV6-2 or TRBV6-3 and TRBJ2-3, with a possible D match to TRBD2 (5 bases). The receptor comes from a man aged 18 to 29 with Graves' hyperthyroidism. The specimen was blood. The CDR3 here is CASSRTGDTQYF. The DNA for the CDR3 is TGTGCCAGCAGCCGGACTGGGGATACGCAGTATTTT.